What follows describes a single T cell receptor beta chain. The protocol was immunoSEQ multiplex PCR, while the TCRdb copy is restricted to in-frame clones and leaves out a portion. Of 25,000 to 35,000 clones detected, 85% appear once; the ten largest clones hold roughly 8.7%. CDR3 length: 17 residues. Germline V gene data show CDR1 as LGHNA and CDR2 as YNFKEQ. V was clipped by 0 bases and J by 8 bases, with 20 bases between them. The data belong to a study of blood T cell repertoires in COVID-19. The receptor comes from a man older than 75 with active COVID-19. The chain couples TRBV4-2 to TRBJ2-1; D might be TRBD2 (7 bases). Sequencing was done on a sample of peripheral blood. This CDR3 is CASSQEYQTGGWDEQFF. The DNA of the CDR3 is TGTGCCAGCAGCCAAGAGTACCAGACGGGGGGCTGGGATGAGCAGTTCTTC.